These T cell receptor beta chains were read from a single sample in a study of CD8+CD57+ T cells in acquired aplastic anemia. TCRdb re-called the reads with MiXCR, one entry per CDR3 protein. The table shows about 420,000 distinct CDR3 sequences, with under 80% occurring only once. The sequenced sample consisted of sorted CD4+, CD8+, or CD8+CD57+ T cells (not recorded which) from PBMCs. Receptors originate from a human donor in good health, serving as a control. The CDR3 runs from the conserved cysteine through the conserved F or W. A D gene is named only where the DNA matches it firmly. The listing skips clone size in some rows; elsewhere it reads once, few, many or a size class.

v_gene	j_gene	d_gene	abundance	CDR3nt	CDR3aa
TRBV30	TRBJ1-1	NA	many	TGTGCCTGGACAAATTACCGAACTTTCTTT	CAWTNYRTFF
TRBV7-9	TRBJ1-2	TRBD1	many	TGTGCCAGCAGCGTCGACAGGGGCCGGAGCTACACCTTC	CASSVDRGRSYTF
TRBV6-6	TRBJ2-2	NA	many	TGTGCCAGTAAAGGGGCCGTTGCGAACACCGGGGAGCTGTTTTTT	CASKGAVANTGELFF
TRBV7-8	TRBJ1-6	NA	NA	TGTGCCAGCACCTTACGCCGGGTACAATCAGATCCAGCACTCCACTTT	CASTLRRVQSDPALHF
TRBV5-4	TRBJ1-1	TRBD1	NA	TGTGCCAGCGGGTCAGGGGGTAACTTGAACACTGAAGCTTTCTTT	CASGSGGNLNTEAFF
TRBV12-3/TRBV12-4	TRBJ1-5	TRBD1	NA	TGTGCCAGCACCCATTTGGCAGGGGGTCAGCCCCAGCATTTT	CASTHLAGGQPQHF
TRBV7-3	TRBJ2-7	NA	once	TGTGCCAGCAGCCCCGCGTTGAGGCAGGGCGAGCAGTACTTC	CASSPALRQGEQYF
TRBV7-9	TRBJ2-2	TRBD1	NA	TGTGCCAGCAGCCTTCGGGACAGGGGGTCCGGGGAGCTGTTTTTT	CASSLRDRGSGELFF
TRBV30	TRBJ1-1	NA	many	TGTGCCTGGGGGACACGGAACACTGAAGCTTTCTTT	CAWGTRNTEAFF
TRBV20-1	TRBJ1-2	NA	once	TGCAGTGCTAGAGACCAGGTCACAAAGGTTTATGGCTACACCTTC	CSARDQVTKVYGYTF
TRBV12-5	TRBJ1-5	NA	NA	TGTGCCAGCAGCTTCCAGGGGTTGGGTCAGCCCCAGCATTTT	CASSFQGLGQPQHF
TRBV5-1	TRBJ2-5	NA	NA	TGTGCCAGCAGCAGAGAGACAGCAGAAGAGACCCAGTACTTC	CASSRETAEETQYF
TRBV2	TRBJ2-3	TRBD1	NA	TGTGCCAGCAGCCAAAGGAAGGGACCTGCAGGGGGCATAGATACGCAGTATTTT	CASSQRKGPAGGIDTQYF
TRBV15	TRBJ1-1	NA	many	TGTGCCACCAGCGGCCCCAACGGGGGAACTGAAGCTTTCTTT	CATSGPNGGTEAFF
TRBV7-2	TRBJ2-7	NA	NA	TGTGCCAGCAGCTTACCGGGCGCAGCTACGCAGTACTTC	CASSLPGAATQYF
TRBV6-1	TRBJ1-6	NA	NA	TGTGCCAGCAGTGGAGGGGCTACGAATTCACCCCTCCACTTT	CASSGGATNSPLHF
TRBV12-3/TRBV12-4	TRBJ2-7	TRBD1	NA	TGTGCCATCAGTCGAGGGGGCCTAACCTACGAGCAGTACTTC	CAISRGGLTYEQYF
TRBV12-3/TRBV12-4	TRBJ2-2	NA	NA	TGTGCCAGCACAGCGGACACCGGGGAGCTGTTTTTT	CASTADTGELFF